The sample holds a few counts of the clone carrying this T cell receptor (beta chain). This entry belongs to a study of T-cell reconstitution after alpha-beta-depleted transplantation in children. Preparation of the TCRbeta library was carried out with unique molecular identifiers. TCRdb called the PCR reads again in MiXCR, with one record for every CDR3 protein. Counted here are around 380,000 distinct CDR3 sequences, approximately 10% occurring once; the ten biggest clones make up nearly 5.5%. V was clipped by 3 bases and J by 6 bases, with 9 bases between them. CDR1 is SGHRS, CDR2 YFSETQ, per germline. There are 13 residues in the CDR3.

The V gene is TRBV5-1, the J gene TRBJ2-2, with a possible D match to TRBD2 (5 bases). Sequenced material: PBMCs from the stem cell graft donor, taken from the stem cell graft. The receptor was isolated from a human donor who donated a stem cell graft to a child with acute myeloid leukemia. CDR3 DNA: TGCGCCAGCAGCTCGCGGGTGGCCGGGGAGCTGTTTTTT. It yields the protein CASSSRVAGELFF.